The rows below give T cell receptor beta chains drawn from one sample of a study of blood T cell repertoires in COVID-19. The data were produced by immunoSEQ multiplex PCR, yet TCRdb's version contains in-frame clones alone and is incomplete. The sample holds some 400,000 clones, about 87% seen once. The sequenced sample was peripheral blood. The source is a woman between 55 and 75 years old with COVID-19, enrolled during active disease. Both conserved end residues are part of each CDR3. The order of the fields is D gene, CDR3 length, V gene, clone size, J gene, CDR3 protein, CDR3 DNA. D genes are given only for firm matches. Rows may omit the clone size; those that give it use once, few, many or a size class.

NA,14,TRBV13,NA,TRBJ1-4,CASSSKQEGEKLFF,TGTGCCAGCAGCTCCAAGCAGGAAGGTGAAAAACTGTTTTTT
TRBD1,11,TRBV28,NA,TRBJ2-7,CASSEQGATNF,TGTGCCAGCAGTGAACAGGGGGCTACGAACTTC
TRBD2,16,TRBV11-2,NA,TRBJ2-7,CASSSRLAGGSYEQYF,TGTGCCAGCAGCTCCAGACTAGCGGGGGGTTCCTACGAGCAGTACTTC
NA,15,TRBV27,NA,TRBJ1-1,CASSLSETGTTEAFF,TGTGCCAGCAGTTTAAGCGAAACAGGGACCACTGAAGCTTTCTTT
TRBD1,15,TRBV4-1,NA,TRBJ1-5,CASSQAITGDQPQHF,TGCGCCAGCAGCCAAGCGATAACAGGGGATCAGCCCCAGCATTTT
NA,15,TRBV30,NA,TRBJ1-6,CAWSVLGPDNSPLHF,TGTGCCTGGAGTGTACTAGGACCTGATAATTCACCCCTCCACTTT
NA,14,TRBV15,NA,TRBJ1-1,CATSRDEVGSEAFF,TGTGCCACCAGCAGAGATGAGGTTGGCAGTGAAGCTTTCTTT
TRBD2,15,TRBV19,once,TRBJ2-1,CASSTRLAAGGEQFF,TGTGCCAGTAGTACCAGACTAGCCGCGGGGGGGGAGCAGTTCTTC
NA,14,TRBV10-2,NA,TRBJ2-5,CASSTAGLGGTQYF,TGCGCCAGCAGTACTGCGGGATTGGGGGGGACCCAGTACTTC
TRBD2,16,TRBV9,NA,TRBJ2-3,CASSVDSGGAVDTQYF,TGTGCCAGCAGCGTAGACAGCGGGGGGGCCGTAGATACGCAGTATTTT
TRBD2,15,TRBV28,NA,TRBJ2-5,CATTGTGLGMGTQYF,TGTGCCACCACAGGGACGGGACTAGGGATGGGGACCCAGTACTTC
NA,14,TRBV28,NA,TRBJ1-1,CASSFSSLNTEAFF,TGTGCCAGCAGTTTCTCGAGTTTAAACACTGAAGCTTTCTTT
TRBD2,17,TRBV9,NA,TRBJ2-5,CASSVTNLAGGQETQYF,TGTGCCAGCAGCGTCACGAACCTAGCGGGGGGGCAAGAGACCCAGTACTTC
TRBD1,15,TRBV6-5,once,TRBJ1-1,CASSNRGTGRPEAFF,TGTGCCAGCAGCAACCGAGGGACAGGGAGGCCTGAAGCTTTCTTT
NA,13,TRBV5-4,NA,TRBJ1-3,CASSSLGGNTIYF,TGTGCCAGCAGCTCCCTCGGTGGAAACACCATATATTTT
NA,15,TRBV7-9,few,TRBJ1-5,CASSPDGVGNQPQHF,TGTGCCAGCAGTCCCGACGGGGTGGGCAATCAGCCCCAGCATTTT